This TCR beta chain was sequenced during a study of prognosis after radiotherapy for stage I lung cancer. Whole-study results and caveats: For the expanded TCR clones, whether they were tumor-specific was not determined. Patients without metastases reportedly showed TRBV and TRBJ gene usage unlike that of patients with metastases. The median unique TCR clone count dropped from about 9,200 to 6,500 after stereotactic body radiation therapy.

The CDR3 is made up of 16 amino acids. Trimming took 3 bases from V and 2 from J, leaving 16 bases between them. CDR1 is SGHAT and CDR2 is FQNNGV in the germline V gene. From genomic DNA, TCR beta CDR3 was amplified by two-round multiplex PCR. The first round of PCR was done with primers that matched each TRBV and TRBJ gene. TCRdb redid the calling of the multiplex PCR reads with MiXCR, one entry per CDR3 protein. This sample has 23,000 or so distinct CDR3 sequences, with roughly 34% found just once. This clonotype was counted many times. Its antigen is still unknown. The receptor was derived from a donor of 50 years or more with non-small cell lung cancer. The source material was PBMCs, sampled before or after stereotactic body radiation therapy (not recorded which). The chain recombines TRBV11-2 with TRBJ1-1; possible D gene TRBD1, 6 bases. The CDR3 nucleotides read TGTGCCAGCAGCTTCCGAAGTGGGGGCAGAAACACTGAAGCTTTCTTT. It encodes CASSFRSGGRNTEAFF.